What follows are 21 T cell receptor beta chains derived from one specimen sequenced in a study of blood T cell repertoires in COVID-19. Libraries were prepared by immunoSEQ multiplex PCR; TCRdb keeps only in-frame clonotypes and omits some of them. The table records a few hundred thousand clones, 85% to 90% of them present only once. The material sequenced was peripheral blood. Receptors were obtained from a woman under 40 with COVID-19, enrolled during active disease.

Turning to this clone: The sample contains more than one DNA sequence encoding this CDR3. The chain has TRBV30 and TRBJ1-6; D may be TRBD1 (6 bases). CDR3 length: 14 amino acids. Trimming stripped 1 base from V and 8 bases from J, with 12 bases between. The germline CDR1 and CDR2 sequences are GTSNPN and SVGIG (reference sequence). CDR3 bases: TGTGCCTGGAGTGCAGGGGCAGGGGATTCACCCCTCCACTTT. The encoded protein is CAWSAGAGDSPLHF. The full variable domain, rest sourced from reference TRBV30 and TRBJ1-6, is SQTIHQWPATLVQPVGSPLSLECTVEGTSNPNLYWYRQAAGRGLQLLFYSVGIGQISSEVPQNLSASRPQDRQFILSSKKLLLSDSGFYLCAWSAGAGDSPLHFGNGTRLTVT.

This chain links TRBV5-1 with TRBJ1-1, with 9 bases identical to TRBD1. The junction had 5 bases not matched to a gene; V was cut back by 0 bases and J by 5 bases. This CDR3 region has 15 residues. From germline, CDR1 is SGHRS and CDR2 YFSETQ. This chain's CDR3 is CASSLAQDRGTEAFF. The CDR3 coding sequence is TGCGCCAGCAGCTTGGCCCAGGACAGGGGAACTGAAGCTTTCTTT.

The chain carries TRBV10-1 and TRBJ2-7; D perhaps matches TRBD2 (5 bases). The germline V and J ends were trimmed by 2 bases and 3 bases, with 5 bases remaining between them. This CDR3 comprises 12 residues. Germline CDR1 WNHNN, CDR2 SYGVQD (reference sequence). CDR3 residues: CASSEDYYEQYF. The CDR3 DNA reads as TGCGCCAGCAGTGAGGACTACTACGAGCAGTACTTC.

The chain combines TRBV7-8 with TRBJ2-1, with 7 bases lining up with TRBD1. V lost 2 bases to trimming and J lost 4 bases; unmatched junction nucleotides: 8. The CDR3 totals 16 residues. Germline V CDR1 and CDR2: SGHVS, FQNEAQ. The CDR3 DNA reads as TGTGCCAGCAGCTTATTTTTAGGGGGCTATTACAATGAGCAGTTCTTC. Translated, it gives CASSLFLGGYYNEQFF.

CDR3 nucleotides: TGTGCCATCAGTGAGGCCATTCTAATTTCTGGAAACACCATATATTTT. Translation: CAISEAILISGNTIYF. This rearrangement joins TRBV10-3 to TRBJ1-3, with D hard to call. The CDR3 has 16 amino acids. V shed 2 bases and J shed 1 base, with 12 bases lying between them. Germline CDR1 ENHRY, CDR2 SYGVKD.

The CDR3 protein is CSVLGGADTQYF. The CDR3 DNA is TGCAGCGTTCTCGGGGGGGCCGATACGCAGTATTTT. V usage is TRBV29-1 and J usage is TRBJ2-3; 8 nucleotides agree with TRBD2. V was pared by 5 bases and J by 6 bases, with 4 bases of the junction left unmatched. The length of the CDR3 is 12 residues. Germline V gene lookup returns CDR1 SQVTM and CDR2 ANQGSEA.

This clone has a handful of counts. J is TRBJ2-3 and V is TRBV11-2; D possibly corresponds to TRBD2 (5 bases). Germline-derived CDR1 and CDR2 are SGHAT and FQNNGV. Trimming stripped 2 bases from V and 6 bases from J, with 12 bases between. The CDR3 runs to 14 residues. The CDR3 protein is CASSLRGLGDTQYF. DNA for the CDR3: TGTGCCAGCAGCTTACGGGGTCTGGGCGATACGCAGTATTTT. The whole variable domain, remainder taken from reference TRBV11-2 and TRBJ2-3, is EAGVAQSPRYKIIEKRQSVAFWCNPISGHATLYWYQQILGQGPKLLIQFQNNGVVDDSQLPKDRFSAERLKGVDSTLKIQPAKLEDSAVYLCASSLRGLGDTQYFGPGTRLTVL.

CDR3 in DNA: TGTGCCAGCAGGCTCCGGGAGAATCAGCCCCAGCATTTT. It translates to CASRLRENQPQHF. The chain employs TRBV7-6 and TRBJ1-5; no clear D gene. The germline V gene has CDR1 SGHVS and CDR2 FNYEAQ. V was trimmed by 6 bases and J by 4 bases, leaving 10 bases between them. The CDR3 is 13 residues long.

The chain joins TRBV4-1 to TRBJ2-6; no firm D call. The V end lost 6 bases, the J end lost 0 bases, and 6 bases lay between the germline ends. Looked up from germline, CDR1 is MGHRA and CDR2 is YSYEKL. The CDR3 has 14 amino acids. The CDR3 nucleotides are TGCGCCAGCAGGTCAGACTCTGGGGCCAACGTCCTGACTTTC. It specifies CASRSDSGANVLTF.

In nucleotides, the CDR3 is TGTGCCAGCTCACCGACCTTGGAGGGGCGCGCCTATGGCTACACCTTC. Its protein is CASSPTLEGRAYGYTF. The rearrangement joins TRBV18 to TRBJ1-2, with a possible D match to TRBD1 (5 bases). The length of the CDR3 is 16 residues. Per germline, CDR1 KGHSH and CDR2 LQKENI. Trimming removed 3 bases at V and 4 bases at J, with 18 bases between.

This sequence joins TRBV5-1 and TRBJ2-7; 10 bases are shared with TRBD1. The CDR3 extends over 15 amino acids. Looked up from germline, CDR1 is SGHRS and CDR2 is YFSETQ. The junction had 5 bases not matched to a gene; V was cut back by 0 bases and J by 5 bases. The CDR3 is CASSLGQGAIHEQYF. CDR3 in DNA: TGCGCCAGCAGCTTGGGACAGGGGGCTATTCACGAGCAGTACTTC.

This chain links TRBV27 with TRBJ1-2; perhaps TRBD1 as D (6 bases). Germline V gene lookup returns CDR1 MNHEY and CDR2 SMNVEV (reference sequence). The CDR3 sequence is 14 residues long. Trimming removed 5 bases from V and 4 bases from J, with 14 bases in between. The CDR3 bases are TGTGCCAGCAGTAGCAGACAGGAGGTCTATGGCTACACCTTC. This translates into CASSSRQEVYGYTF.

This chain joins TRBV7-9 and TRBJ1-3; D may be TRBD1 (6 bases). Trimming took off 7 bases at V and 3 bases at J, with 10 bases between the two ends. Germline V CDR1 and CDR2: SEHNR, FQNEAQ (reference sequence). The CDR3 is 13 residues long. The CDR3 loop reads CASKKTGGNTIYF. The DNA for the CDR3 is TGTGCCAGCAAAAAGACAGGTGGAAACACCATATATTTT. The full variable domain, with the rest looked up from reference TRBV7-9 and TRBJ1-3, is DTGVSQNPRHKITKRGQNVTFRCDPISEHNRLYWYRQTLGQGPEFLTYFQNEAQLEKSRLLSDRFSAERPKGSFSTLEIQRTEQGDSAMYLCASKKTGGNTIYFGEGSWLTVV.

The J gene is TRBJ2-1, the V gene TRBV2; D might be TRBD2 (7 bases). V was pared by 11 bases and J by 7 bases, with 24 bases between. Germline V gene sequence: CDR1 SNHLY, CDR2 FYNNEI. The CDR3 length is 15 residues. The CDR3 here is CAAKPTGGLLNEQFF. In DNA form, the CDR3 reads TGTGCCGCGAAGCCAACGGGGGGCCTCCTTAATGAGCAGTTCTTC. Together with reference TRBV2 and TRBJ2-1, the CDR3 gives the full variable domain: EPEVTQTPSHQVTQMGQEVILRCVPISNHLYFYWYRQILGQKVEFLVSFYNNEISEKSEIFDDQFSVERPDGSNFTLKIRSTKLEDSAMYFCAAKPTGGLLNEQFFGPGTRLTVL.

The V and J genes are TRBV28 and TRBJ1-2, with TRBD1 matching over 7 bases. This CDR3 is 13 amino acids long. The V and J ends lost 5 bases and 4 bases, in that order; junction bases with no gene match: 4. CDR1 MDHEN and CDR2 SYDVKM come from the germline V gene. This chain's CDR3 is CASSDRVTYGYTF. The CDR3 region has the DNA TGTGCCAGCAGTGACAGGGTTACCTATGGCTACACCTTC.

This chain joins TRBV18 and TRBJ2-5, with a tentative D call TRBD2 (6 bases). The CDR3 runs 16 residues. Germline CDR1 KGHSH, CDR2 LQKENI. V was cut by 5 bases and J by 3 bases, with 19 bases left in between. The CDR3 reads CASSILGRGPEETQYF. The CDR3 coding sequence is TGTGCCAGCTCAATTCTCGGGCGGGGACCAGAAGAGACCCAGTACTTC.

The gene calls are TRBV5-1 and TRBJ1-1; no clear D gene. V was cut by 0 bases and J by 11 bases, with 14 bases left in between. The CDR3 spans 13 residues. Germline assignment: CDR1 SGHRS and CDR2 YFSETQ. CDR3 protein: CASSLANPPGAFF. The CDR3 region has the DNA TGCGCCAGCAGCTTGGCCAACCCCCCCGGGGCTTTCTTT.

The J gene is TRBJ1-1, the V gene TRBV10-2; 10 bases map to TRBD1. The CDR3 has 15 residues. Germline CDR1 is WSHSY and CDR2 is SAAADI. V shed 2 bases, J shed 4 bases, and the junction held 4 bases outside the gene matches. The CDR3 spells CASSERDRGGTEAFF. The CDR3 DNA reads TGCGCCAGCAGTGAGAGGGACAGGGGTGGCACTGAAGCTTTCTTT.

The chain uses TRBV7-6 and TRBJ1-5; the D gene is possibly TRBD1 (5 bases). Germline V gene sequence: CDR1 SGHVS, CDR2 FNYEAQ. V was pared by 1 base and J by 6 bases, with 10 bases between. The CDR3 loop spans 14 amino acids. CDR3 nucleotide sequence: TGTGCCAGCAGCTTAGTGGGCAGGGCTCAGCCCCAGCATTTT. Protein product: CASSLVGRAQPQHF. Together with reference TRBV7-6 and TRBJ1-5, the CDR3 gives the full variable domain: GAGVSQSPRYKVTKRGQDVALRCDPISGHVSLYWYRQALGQGPEFLTYFNYEAQQDKSGLPNDRFSAERPEGSISTLTIQRTEQRDSAMYRCASSLVGRAQPQHFGDGTRLSIL.

This clone was seen once. The chain is built from TRBV15 and TRBJ1-3; 8 bases match TRBD1. Germline CDR1 is LNHNV and CDR2 is YYDKDF (reference sequence). This CDR3 comprises 16 residues. Losses at the gene ends were 3 bases for V and 0 bases for J; bases not matched to a gene: 4. The CDR3, as DNA: TGTGCCACCAGCAGGGACAGGGCTAGCTCTGGAAACACCATATATTTT. The encoded protein is CATSRDRASSGNTIYF.

This clone was observed a few times. The chain combines TRBV7-2 with TRBJ2-3; D is unresolved. Germline CDR1 and CDR2: SGHTA and FQGNSA. This CDR3 is built from 13 residues. V lost 3 bases and J 2 bases, leaving 6 bases between the germline ends. CDR3 amino acids: CASSFENTDTQYF. The CDR3 region has the DNA TGTGCCAGCAGCTTTGAGAACACAGATACGCAGTATTTT.